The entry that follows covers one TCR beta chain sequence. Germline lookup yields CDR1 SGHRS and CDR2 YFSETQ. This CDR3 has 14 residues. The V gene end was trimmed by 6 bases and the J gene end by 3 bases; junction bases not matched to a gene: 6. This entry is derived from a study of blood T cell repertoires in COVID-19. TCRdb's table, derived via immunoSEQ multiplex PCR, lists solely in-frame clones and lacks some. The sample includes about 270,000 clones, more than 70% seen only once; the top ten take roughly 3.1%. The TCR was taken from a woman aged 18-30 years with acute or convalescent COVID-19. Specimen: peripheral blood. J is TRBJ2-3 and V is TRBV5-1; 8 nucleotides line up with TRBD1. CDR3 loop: CASTRTGSTDTQYF. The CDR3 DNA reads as TGCGCCAGCACCAGGACAGGGAGTACAGATACGCAGTATTTT. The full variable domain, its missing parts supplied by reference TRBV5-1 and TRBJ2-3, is KAGVTQTPRYLIKTRGQQVTLSCSPISGHRSVSWYQQTPGQGLQFLFEYFSETQRNKGNFPGRFSGRQFSNSRSEMNVSTLELGDSALYLCASTRTGSTDTQYFGPGTRLTVL.